A single sample is the source of the 25 T cell receptor beta chains below, sequenced in a study of blood T cell repertoires in COVID-19. Clones were sequenced by immunoSEQ multiplex PCR, and TCRdb holds only the in-frame ones, with some missing. The sample lists about 200,000 clones, roughly 90% occurring once. The material sequenced was peripheral blood. The receptor source for this set is a woman between 50 and 59 years old with acute or convalescent COVID-19.

This rearrangement joins TRBV24-1 to TRBJ1-3; possible D gene TRBD1, 6 bases. The CDR3 runs to 15 residues. Trimming took 3 bases from V and 1 from J, leaving 9 bases between them. Germline V gene sequence: CDR1 KGHDR, CDR2 SFDVKD. The CDR3 loop is CATSDLTGSGNTIYF. Written as DNA, the CDR3 is TGTGCCACCAGTGATCTAACAGGGTCTGGAAACACCATATATTTT.

The J gene is TRBJ1-1, the V gene TRBV23-1; D might be TRBD1 (5 bases). TRBV23-1 is an ORF, and what it does is uncertain. The CDR3 loop spans 15 amino acids. V lost 2 bases, J lost 0 bases, and 10 bases lay in between. In DNA form, the CDR3 reads TGCGCCAGCAGTCAAAAACAGGCGATGAACACTGAAGCTTTCTTT. Residues: CASSQKQAMNTEAFF.

This sequence joins TRBV5-8 and TRBJ2-1; the D gene is possibly TRBD1 (6 bases). The CDR3 spans 16 residues. Trimming removed 2 bases from V and 3 bases from J, with 15 bases in between. Germline V gene lookup returns CDR1 SGHTS and CDR2 YDEGEE. The CDR3 DNA sequence: TGTGCCAGCAGCTTCCCCACAGGGAGATACTACAATGAGCAGTTCTTC. Its translation: CASSFPTGRYYNEQFF.

V gene TRBV25-1 combines with J gene TRBJ2-1; 7 nucleotides match TRBD1. The germline V gene encodes CDR1 MGHDK and CDR2 SYGVNS. The CDR3 consists of 12 residues. With V trimmed by 9 bases and J by 9 bases, 8 bases remained unmatched. The CDR3 DNA is TGTGCCAGTTCCACAGGGGTTAGTGAGCAGTTCTTC. Protein: CASSTGVSEQFF.

This clone was observed a few times. The chain joins TRBV29-1 to TRBJ2-5; D call uncertain. This CDR3 has 11 residues. Germline CDR1 SQVTM, CDR2 ANQGSEA. V was clipped by 3 bases and J by 7 bases, with 9 bases between them. The CDR3 DNA reads as TGCAGCGTTGACCGGGTAGGGACCCAGTACTTC. It translates to CSVDRVGTQYF.

The chain couples TRBV6-5 to TRBJ1-1; no firm D call. The CDR3 length is 15 residues. The germline V gene encodes CDR1 MNHEY and CDR2 SVGAGI. V lost 0 bases and J lost 1, with 9 bases in between. CDR3 sequence reads: CASSYSGVENTEAFF. CDR3 nucleotides: TGTGCCAGCAGTTACTCCGGGGTCGAGAACACTGAAGCTTTCTTT.

This chain connects TRBV25-1 to TRBJ2-7; 11 bases are shared with TRBD1. After removal of 4 bases from V and 2 bases from J, the junction contained 1 base not matched to a gene. Per the germline V gene, CDR1 is MGHDK and CDR2 is SYGVNS. The CDR3 is made up of 14 amino acids. The CDR3 nucleotides read TGTGCCAGCAGTGGGACAGGGGGCCCCTACGAGCAGTACTTC. It encodes CASSGTGGPYEQYF.

This sequence joins TRBV5-6 and TRBJ1-2; D unresolved. Germline CDR1 SGHDT, CDR2 YYEEEE. The CDR3 is made up of 14 amino acids. V was pared by 1 base and J by 4 bases, with 11 bases between. CDR3 sequence reads: CASSLPTEIYGYTF. In nucleotides, the CDR3 is TGTGCCAGCAGCTTGCCAACAGAGATCTATGGCTACACCTTC.

The V and J genes are TRBV7-9 and TRBJ1-3, with D hard to call. The germline gives CDR1 SEHNR, CDR2 FQNEAQ (reference sequence). Trimming pared 1 base from V and 6 bases from J, leaving 4 bases between. This CDR3 has 12 amino acids. This CDR3 is CASSLGQNTIYF. CDR3 sequence (DNA): TGTGCCAGCAGCTTAGGGCAAAACACCATATATTTT. Filled out from reference TRBV7-9 and TRBJ1-3, the complete variable domain reads DTGVSQNPRHKITKRGQNVTFRCDPISEHNRLYWYRQTLGQGPEFLTYFQNEAQLEKSRLLSDRFSAERPKGSFSTLEIQRTEQGDSAMYLCASSLGQNTIYFGEGSWLTVV.

This chain links TRBV2 with TRBJ1-2; D is uncertain. Germline V lookup: CDR1 SNHLY, CDR2 FYNNEI. Trimming removed 1 base from V and 4 bases from J, with 10 bases in between. The CDR3 consists of 14 residues. In DNA, the CDR3 is TGTGCCAGCAGTGAAGTCACAGAAACCTATGGCTACACCTTC. It is translated as CASSEVTETYGYTF.

The chain links TRBV28 to TRBJ2-3; perhaps TRBD2 as D (5 bases). Germline CDR1 MDHEN, CDR2 SYDVKM. V was pared by 6 bases and J by 0 bases, with 13 bases between. The length of the CDR3 is 15 residues. In DNA form, the CDR3 reads TGTGCCAGCAGCCTAACCCGAGGGAGCACAGATACGCAGTATTTT. This translates into CASSLTRGSTDTQYF.

The V call is TRBV18, the J call TRBJ2-3, with 9 bases identical to TRBD2. This CDR3 spans 16 amino acids. Germline V lookup: CDR1 KGHSH, CDR2 LQKENI. V was pared by 2 bases and J by 2 bases, with 5 bases of the junction left unmatched. DNA of the CDR3: TGTGCCAGCTCACCATTAGCGGGGGAAACCACAGATACGCAGTATTTT. Amino acids: CASSPLAGETTDTQYF.

The rearrangement uses TRBV19 and TRBJ1-5, with D uncertain. CDR3 size: 15 residues. Germline V gives CDR1 LNHDA, CDR2 SQIVND (reference sequence). Trimming stripped 0 bases from V and 7 bases from J, with 13 bases between. The CDR3, as DNA: TGTGCCAGTAGTATAGATAGCGGGGAGGGACAGCCCCAGCATTTT. It is translated as CASSIDSGEGQPQHF. The full variable domain, rest sourced from reference TRBV19 and TRBJ1-5, is DGGITQSPKYLFRKEGQNVTLSCEQNLNHDAMYWYRQDPGQGLRLIYYSQIVNDFQKGDIAEGYSVSREKKESFPLTVTSAQKNPTAFYLCASSIDSGEGQPQHFGDGTRLSIL.

This clone has a handful of counts. The chain is built from TRBV18 and TRBJ1-5; the D gene is possibly TRBD1 (5 bases). V gave up 3 bases and J gave up 1 base, with 13 bases separating them. In germline, CDR1 is KGHSH, CDR2 LQKENI. The CDR3 sequence is 16 residues long. DNA for the CDR3: TGTGCCAGCTCACCTCCCGGGGGGAGGAGCAATCAGCCCCAGCATTTT. Its protein product is CASSPPGGRSNQPQHF. Based on the CDR3 plus reference TRBV18 and TRBJ1-5, the full variable domain is NAGVMQNPRHLVRRRGQEARLRCSPMKGHSHVYWYRQLPEEGLKFMVYLQKENIIDESGMPKERFSAEFPKEGPSILRIQQVVRGDSAAYFCASSPPGGRSNQPQHFGDGTRLSIL.

Regarding this clone: In the same sample, other DNA sequences code for this CDR3. This sequence joins TRBV11-3 and TRBJ2-7; 7 nucleotides agree with TRBD2. This CDR3 has 15 amino acids. V was clipped by 3 bases and J by 1 base; unmatched bases: 6. Germline V gene data show CDR1 as SGHNT and CDR2 as YENEEA. The CDR3 loop reads CASSLGGGPSYEQYF. CDR3 sequence (DNA): TGTGCCAGCAGCTTGGGCGGGGGACCATCCTACGAGCAGTACTTC. Looking up the rest from reference TRBV11-3 and TRBJ2-7 gives the full variable domain: EAGVVQSPRYKIIEKKQPVAFWCNPISGHNTLYWYLQNLGQGPELLIRYENEEAVDDSQLPKDRFSAERLKGVDSTLKIQPAELGDSAVYLCASSLGGGPSYEQYFGPGTRLTVT.

The chain carries TRBV7-2 and TRBJ2-1, with 9 positions matching TRBD2. The CDR3 contains 14 residues. V lost 4 bases and J lost 7; bases outside the gene matches: 5. Per germline, CDR1 SGHTA and CDR2 FQGNSA. CDR3 DNA: TGTGCCAGCAGCTCAGGACTAGCGAGGAATGAGCAGTTCTTC. Translated: CASSSGLARNEQFF.

The chain uses TRBV13 and TRBJ1-1, with TRBD1 matching over 7 bases. This CDR3 is 14 amino acids long. Germline loops: CDR1 PRHDT, CDR2 FYEKMQ (reference sequence). With V trimmed by 5 bases and J by 1 base, 4 bases remained unmatched. Here the CDR3 reads CASSRGQPNTEAFF. In DNA, the CDR3 is TGTGCCAGCAGCCGGGGACAGCCGAACACTGAAGCTTTCTTT.

Here the CDR3 reads CASLRWGHPYEQYF. Here the CDR3 DNA reads TGTGCCAGTCTTCGGTGGGGACACCCCTACGAGCAGTACTTC. The chain links TRBV27 to TRBJ2-7; weak D call: TRBD1 (6 bases). Trimming shortened V by 9 bases and J by 2 bases, and 17 bases separated the two germline ends. Germline-derived CDR1 and CDR2 are MNHEY and SMNVEV (reference sequence). The CDR3 is 14 amino acids.

The chain employs TRBV6-2 or TRBV6-3 and TRBJ2-5; D perhaps matches TRBD2 (7 bases). Trimming took 2 bases from V and 5 from J, leaving 12 bases between them. CDR1 is MNHEY and CDR2 is SVGEGT in the germline V gene. The length of the CDR3 is 14 residues. The CDR3 DNA sequence: TGTGCCAGCAGTTACGGGGGGGCCGGTGAGACCCAGTACTTC. Encoded protein: CASSYGGAGETQYF.

The chain carries TRBV10-3 and TRBJ2-1; TRBD1 agrees at 8 bases. The ends lost 11 bases at V and 3 bases at J; junction bases unmatched: 9. The V gene's germline CDR1 is ENHRY and CDR2 SYGVKD. This CDR3 has 14 amino acids. The CDR3 DNA follows: TGTGCCCCGCAAGACAGGGGCCACTACAATGAGCAGTTCTTC. It is translated as CAPQDRGHYNEQFF.

This clone was seen only once. The chain recombines TRBV18 with TRBJ1-1; TRBD1 aligns across 8 bases. Germline CDR1 KGHSH, CDR2 LQKENI. Unmatched junction bases numbered 9, after V lost 2 bases and J lost 4 bases. The CDR3 has 16 amino acids. The CDR3 sequence is CASSPLAGGAGTEAFF. The CDR3 DNA reads TGTGCCAGCTCACCATTGGCAGGGGGCGCAGGCACTGAAGCTTTCTTT.

This chain uses TRBV12-3 or TRBV12-4 with TRBJ2-3, with D uncertain. The CDR3 spans 13 residues. The ends were cut back, 3 bases at V and 3 bases at J, with 7 bases in the middle. The CDR3 coding sequence is TGTGCCAGCAGTTTGGGCTGGACAGATACGCAGTATTTT. Its protein product is CASSLGWTDTQYF.

The rearrangement links TRBV3-1 (or the pseudogene TRBV3-2) to TRBJ2-3; no firm D call. The CDR3 consists of 11 residues. Germline values: CDR1 LGHDT, CDR2 YNNKEL (reference sequence). The V and J ends lost 7 bases and 0 bases respectively, with 2 bases between them. The DNA for the CDR3 is TGTGCCAGCACAAGCACAGATACGCAGTATTTT. Translated, it gives CASTSTDTQYF.

Written as DNA, the CDR3 is TGTGCCAGCAGCTTAGATGGGACAGGCAATCAGCCCCAGCATTTT. Protein sequence: CASSLDGTGNQPQHF. V is TRBV7-9 and J is TRBJ1-5; 7 positions agree with TRBD1. Germline V lookup: CDR1 SEHNR, CDR2 FQNEAQ (reference sequence). This CDR3 has 15 amino acids. J gave up 2 bases and V 1 base, and 2 bases lay outside the gene matches.

The J gene is TRBJ1-2, the V gene TRBV7-2; D not certain. CDR3 size: 17 residues. Germline CDR1 SGHTA, CDR2 FQGNSA. Trimming took off 1 base at V and 0 bases at J, with 15 bases between the two ends. CDR3 nucleotide sequence: TGTGCCAGCAGCTTAGACATTTATGGACTATCTAACTATGGCTACACCTTC. Its protein is CASSLDIYGLSNYGYTF.